The T cell receptor beta chain described here comes from a study of PD-1 blockade in mismatch repair-deficient tumors (dated by TCRdb to the late 2010s). A note on the overall study: The trial enrolled more than 85 consecutive patients with roughly 13 mismatch repair-deficient cancer types between 2013 and 2016, all previously treated and progressing. Tumor-associated T cell clones in the peripheral blood of patients responding to PD-1 blockade were tracked using deep sequencing of TCR CDR3 regions.

Remarks on this clone: Its recognized antigen is unknown. No base quality information exists; no much larger clone differs at one position.

CDR1 is given as GTSNPN and CDR2 as SVGIG, both from the germline V gene (reference sequence). V ends up 4 bases short and J 5 bases short, with an unmatched junction base count of 9. From the cysteine through the phenylalanine, the CDR3 covers 15 amino acids. CDR3 DNA is the only sequence kept; it has 45 bases, read in frame from the first base. Overall results and qualifications from the work: Rapid expansion after pembrolizumab followed by contraction, generally before radiologic responses, was shown by tumor-resident clones, which were often undetectable in blood before treatment.

For each enrolled patient, mismatch repair deficiency was established using either polymerase chain reaction or immunohistochemistry. TCR sequencing was performed for three patients who responded to pembrolizumab therapy. In the phase II trial, pembrolizumab PD-1 blockade was tested prospectively in advanced mismatch repair-deficient cancers, no matter which tissue of origin the cancers came from. Serial peripheral blood T cell samples were collected before and at multiple times after starting PD-1 blockade. Blood sampling times were reported as weeks after the first pembrolizumab dose. Library generation was performed with the immunoSEQ multiplex PCR assay. TCRdb took this table from immuneACCESS and kept in-frame rearrangements with V and J called. Such tables lack part of the clones; where checked against another copy, unresolved V genes explain under half of the gap, and the rest is unexplained. The sample includes 45,000 to 60,000 clones, with around 80% observed a single time. The ten largest clones represent about 3.5% of the sample.

This sequence uses TRBV30 and TRBJ1-1, with 11 central nucleotides matching TRBD1. Sequenced material: peripheral blood, taken 4 weeks after starting pembrolizumab. The clonotype originates from an adult with mismatch repair-deficient cancer. This receptor carries the CDR3 CAWTAGTGGGTEAFF. In nucleotide form, the sequence is TGTGCCTGGACCGCCGGGACAGGGGGTGGAACTGAAGCTTTCTTT.